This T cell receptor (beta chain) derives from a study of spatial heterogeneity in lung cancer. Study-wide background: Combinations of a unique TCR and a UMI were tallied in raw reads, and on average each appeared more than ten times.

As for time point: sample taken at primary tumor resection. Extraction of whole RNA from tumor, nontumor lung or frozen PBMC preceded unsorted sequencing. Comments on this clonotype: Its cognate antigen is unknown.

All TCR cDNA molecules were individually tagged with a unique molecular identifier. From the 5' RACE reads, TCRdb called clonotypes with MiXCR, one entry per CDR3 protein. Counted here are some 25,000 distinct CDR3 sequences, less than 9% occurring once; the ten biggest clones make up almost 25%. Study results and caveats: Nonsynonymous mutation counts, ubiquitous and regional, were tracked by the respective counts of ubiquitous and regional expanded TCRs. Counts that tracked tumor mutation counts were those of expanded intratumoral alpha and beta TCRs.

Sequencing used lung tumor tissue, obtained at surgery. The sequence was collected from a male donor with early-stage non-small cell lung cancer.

CDR3 coding DNA: TGCGCCAGCAGCTTTCTGGGGTACGACACTGAAGCTTTCTTT. It is translated as CASSFLGYDTEAFF. The chain combines TRBV5-1 with TRBJ1-1; no clear D. The CDR3 is 14 residues long. V gave up 2 bases and J gave up 3 bases, with 11 bases separating them. Germline V gene data show CDR1 as SGHRS and CDR2 as YFSETQ.